This section outlines one TCR beta chain sequence together with its context. Its cognate antigen has yet to be identified. Base qualities are not provided; no much larger clone lies one nucleotide away. The entry originates in a study of blood T cell repertoires in COVID-19 (TCRdb year 2020). With regard to the full study: Collaborator samples came from the United States, Italy and Spain and covered acute and convalescent phases of COVID-19. The material from the prospective study consisted of cDNA or gDNA derived from T cells, B-cell-depleted T cells, or PBMCs. The dataset comprised deeply sampled blood TCRbeta repertoires from subjects exposed to, actively infected with, or recovered from COVID-19. Samples came from the ongoing ImmuneRACE study (first 160 participants) plus 1,254 subjects from 6 global collaborators. A de-identified subject ID, COVID-19 status, age in years and sex were almost always included in the sample metadata. The repertoires were released in a freely available public database meant as a resource for research on the immune response to SARS-CoV-2. Where available, HLA class I and class II types were obtained from metadata supplied by the sample provider rather than from assay-based typing.

Reading from cysteine to phenylalanine, the CDR3 counts 13 amino acids. Left in the record is the CDR3 DNA by itself, 39 bases read in frame from the first base. From the germline V gene (reference sequence), CDR1 is GTSNPN and CDR2 is SVGIG. Between the V and J ends, shortened by 2 bases and 4 bases respectively, the junction contains 11 bases. TCRbeta CDR3 regions were amplified from genomic DNA by means of the immunoSEQ Assay, a bias-controlled multiplex PCR. The paper's data handling went like this. Nucleated cell counts per sample were estimated from amplification of reference gene primers within the assay. To quantify the absolute abundance of each unique TCRbeta CDR3 rearrangement, sequence reads were collapsed and filtered. For each sample, productive Simpson clonality was calculated as the square root of Simpson's diversity index across productive rearrangements. TCRdb stores this immuneACCESS table with in-frame sequences only. Part of the clones is absent; in the studies checked, under half of the shortfall reflects unresolved V genes, and no reason is known for the rest. The V and J calls and clone size come from that table; D and trimming were worked out from the DNA. The table for this sample lists almost 250,000 clones; roughly 85% of them were counted only once. Of the sample, approximately 9.6% falls within the top ten clones.

On the study overall, not on this receptor specifically: How much clinical and demographic metadata was included differed by source and by participant, and the metadata was provided uncurated.

Participants in the prospective study were aged roughly 18 to 100 years, lived in some 24 United States geographic areas, and enrolled through a virtual design. Cohort assignment in the prospective study relied on participant-reported clinical history from a screening survey and a study questionnaire. In the prospective study, mobile phlebotomists collected whole blood, serum and a nasopharyngeal or oropharyngeal swab from each participant. Over a roughly two-month period, participants in the prospective study had the option of providing additional blood draws and questionnaires. Prospective study blood samples were shipped either frozen or at room temperature before DNA extraction.

This receptor was taken from a woman aged 45-65 years with acute COVID-19. The sequence links TRBV30 to TRBJ2-5; perhaps TRBD1 is the D gene, with 5 bases matching. Sequenced material: PBMCs or T cells enriched from blood (not recorded which). The nucleotide sequence reads TGTGCCTGGAGTCAAGGGGTTCCAGAGACCCAGTACTTC. It codes for CAWSQGVPETQYF. Reference TRBV30 and TRBJ2-5 proteins supply the regions before and after the CDR3; the full variable domain is: SQTIHQWPATLVQPVGSPLSLECTVEGTSNPNLYWYRQAAGRGLQLLFYSVGIGQISSEVPQNLSASRPQDRQFILSSKKLLLSDSGFYLCAWSQGVPETQYFGPGTRLLVL.